Shown below are 22 T cell receptor beta chains from a single sample sequenced in a study of shared clonotypes between healthy human individuals. Method: immunoSEQ multiplex PCR; TCRdb's copy keeps in-frame clones and lacks some. The sample includes 300,000 to 400,000 clones, about 74% of them seen just once. Sequences were obtained from memory CD4+ T cells sorted from blood. Regarding subset: CD45RA-negative fraction. Receptors were obtained from a man aged 25-45 years in good health.

This chain connects TRBV5-1 to TRBJ1-2; weak D call: TRBD1 (6 bases). V lost 0 bases and J 2 bases, leaving 11 bases between the germline ends. The CDR3 is 15 amino acids. Per germline, CDR1 SGHRS and CDR2 YFSETQ. The CDR3, as DNA: TGCGCCAGCAGCTTGGTACAGGGAGCGAACTATGGCTACACCTTC. It is translated as CASSLVQGANYGYTF.

This clone was seen only a few times. The chain combines TRBV2 with TRBJ2-3, with 14 nucleotides matching TRBD2. The CDR3 has 15 amino acids. Germline CDR1 SNHLY, CDR2 FYNNEI. V dropped 5 bases and J dropped 4; count of bases not matched to a gene: 2. This CDR3 reads CASSRLAGGPDTQYF. CDR3 DNA: TGTGCCAGCAGTCGACTAGCGGGAGGGCCAGATACGCAGTATTTT.

This rearrangement joins TRBV28 to TRBJ1-3; D uncertain. This CDR3 region has 14 residues. The germline V gene encodes CDR1 MDHEN and CDR2 SYDVKM. V was trimmed by 1 base and J by 2 bases, leaving 6 bases between them. CDR3 DNA: TGTGCCAGCAGTTTATCAGTGACTGGAAACACCATATATTTT. Translation: CASSLSVTGNTIYF. Looking up the rest from reference TRBV28 and TRBJ1-3 gives the full variable domain: DVKVTQSSRYLVKRTGEKVFLECVQDMDHENMFWYRQDPGLGLRLIYFSYDVKMKEKGDIPEGYSVSREKKERFSLILESASTNQTSMYLCASSLSVTGNTIYFGEGSWLTVV.

The chain recombines TRBV5-1 with TRBJ2-1; 15 bases map to TRBD2. The CDR3 length is 17 residues. V lost 6 bases and J lost 14; bases outside the gene matches: 18. CDR1 is SGHRS and CDR2 is YFSETQ in the germline V gene. CDR3 sequence (DNA): TGCGCCAGCAAGCGTTCAGGCGGGACTAGCGGGAGGCCCGGGGAGTTCTTC. Its translation: CASKRSGGTSGRPGEFF.

The CDR3 sequence: CASSVAGGPYNEQFF. The CDR3 bases are TGTGCCAGCAGCGTAGCAGGGGGGCCCTACAATGAGCAGTTCTTC. This chain uses TRBV9 with TRBJ2-1, with D tentatively TRBD1 (7 bases). The CDR3 consists of 15 residues. CDR1 and CDR2 (germline): SGDLS, YYNGEE. The V end was cut by 0 bases, the J end by 2 bases, with 9 bases between.

The gene calls are TRBV7-9 and TRBJ2-5; perhaps TRBD2 as D (6 bases). Germline V gene sequence: CDR1 SEHNR, CDR2 FQNEAQ (reference sequence). This CDR3 has 15 residues. The V end was cut by 1 base, the J end by 2 bases, with 11 bases between. The CDR3 DNA is TGTGCCAGCAGCTTAGAGGCAGGGAGGCAAGAGACCCAGTACTTC. Translating gives CASSLEAGRQETQYF.

The CDR3 reads CASSLDPPGGYTDTQYF. CDR3 bases: TGTGCCAGCAGCTTAGATCCCCCAGGGGGATACACAGATACGCAGTATTTT. The rearrangement joins TRBV7-2 to TRBJ2-3; TRBD1 agrees at 7 bases. After removal of 1 base from V and 2 bases from J, the junction contained 9 bases not matched to a gene. Germline lookup yields CDR1 SGHTA and CDR2 FQGNSA. There are 17 residues in the CDR3. Full variable domain (remainder filled in from reference TRBV7-2 and TRBJ2-3): GAGVSQSPSNKVTEKGKDVELRCDPISGHTALYWYRQSLGQGLEFLIYFQGNSAPDKSGLPSDRFSAERTGGSVSTLTIQRTQQEDSAVYLCASSLDPPGGYTDTQYFGPGTRLTVL.

This sequence joins TRBV28 and TRBJ2-7; 10 nucleotides align to TRBD2. V was clipped by 3 bases and J by 5 bases; unmatched bases: 4. Germline CDR1 reads MDHEN; CDR2 reads SYDVKM. There are 14 residues in the CDR3. For the CDR3, the DNA is TGTGCCAGCAGTTTTCGTAGCGGGAGGAACGAGCAGTACTTC. It specifies CASSFRSGRNEQYF.

The chain combines TRBV18 with TRBJ2-7; no clear D gene. CDR1 KGHSH and CDR2 LQKENI come from the germline V gene. The CDR3 covers 14 residues. The ends were cut back, 2 bases at V and 4 bases at J, with 12 bases in the middle. As DNA, the CDR3 is TGTGCCAGCTCACCAGGATCCGGAATTTACGAGCAGTACTTC. It encodes CASSPGSGIYEQYF.

This rearrangement joins TRBV28 to TRBJ2-1; TRBD2 agrees at 9 bases. Unmatched junction bases numbered 10, after V lost 7 bases and J lost 9 bases. This CDR3 spans 14 amino acids. Germline assignment: CDR1 MDHEN and CDR2 SYDVKM. The CDR3 here is CASTLAGVISEQFF. CDR3 DNA: TGTGCCAGCACCTTAGCGGGAGTGATTAGTGAGCAGTTCTTC. Based on the CDR3 plus reference TRBV28 and TRBJ2-1, the full variable domain is DVKVTQSSRYLVKRTGEKVFLECVQDMDHENMFWYRQDPGLGLRLIYFSYDVKMKEKGDIPEGYSVSREKKERFSLILESASTNQTSMYLCASTLAGVISEQFFGPGTRLTVL.

This chain connects TRBV7-2 to TRBJ1-1; tentatively, D is TRBD1 (5 bases). Germline V gene data show CDR1 as SGHTA and CDR2 as FQGNSA. This CDR3 contains 13 residues. V was trimmed by 7 bases and J by 12 bases, leaving 21 bases between them. CDR3 DNA sequence: TGTGCCAGCACCCTCAGCGGGGGGTACGGGTCTTTCTTT. This encodes CASTLSGGYGSFF.

This rearrangement joins TRBV2 to TRBJ1-1, with 7 bases matching TRBD1. The germline gives CDR1 SNHLY, CDR2 FYNNEI. After removal of 6 bases from V and 1 base from J, the junction contained 5 bases not matched to a gene. This CDR3 region has 14 residues. As DNA, the CDR3 is TGTGCCAGCAGCGGAAGACAGGGGAACACTGAAGCTTTCTTT. It yields the protein CASSGRQGNTEAFF. Filled out from reference TRBV2 and TRBJ1-1, the complete variable domain reads EPEVTQTPSHQVTQMGQEVILRCVPISNHLYFYWYRQILGQKVEFLVSFYNNEISEKSEIFDDQFSVERPDGSNFTLKIRSTKLEDSAMYFCASSGRQGNTEAFFGQGTRLTVV.

The genes are TRBV27 and TRBJ1-5; 11 positions match TRBD1. The V segment lost 5 bases and the J segment 5 bases; nucleotides outside the gene matches: 5. CDR3 length: 15 amino acids. Looked up from germline, CDR1 is MNHEY and CDR2 is SMNVEV (reference sequence). CDR3 DNA: TGTGCCAGCAGTCCGGGGACAGGGGGAGATCAGCCCCAGCATTTT. Amino acid sequence: CASSPGTGGDQPQHF.

V and J are TRBV28 and TRBJ2-7; 9 nucleotides agree with TRBD1. Unmatched junction bases numbered 10, after V lost 5 bases and J lost 2 bases. Germline CDR1 and CDR2: MDHEN and SYDVKM. The CDR3 has 16 residues. The CDR3 DNA reads TGTGCCAGCAGTACCGACGGACAGGGGAGGACCTACGAGCAGTACTTC. Translating it yields CASSTDGQGRTYEQYF.

The gene calls are TRBV7-2 and TRBJ1-2; unclear D gene. The V gene's germline CDR1 is SGHTA and CDR2 FQGNSA. The CDR3 extends over 14 amino acids. The ends were cut back, 8 bases at V and 2 bases at J, with 15 bases in the middle. This chain's CDR3 is CASLRGTVNYGYTF. In DNA form, the CDR3 reads TGTGCCAGCCTGCGGGGTACTGTGAACTATGGCTACACCTTC.

The genes are TRBV19 and TRBJ2-5; D perhaps matches TRBD1 (5 bases). Germline V gives CDR1 LNHDA, CDR2 SQIVND (reference sequence). Trimming pared 3 bases from V and 5 bases from J, leaving 16 bases between. The CDR3 is made up of 15 amino acids. The DNA of the CDR3 is TGTGCCAGTAGTATTATGTACAGGTCTGGGGAGACCCAGTACTTC. Translating gives CASSIMYRSGETQYF.

This clone came up many times. The chain joins TRBV7-2 to TRBJ2-7; TRBD2 is a possible D gene (5 bases). Germline assignment: CDR1 SGHTA and CDR2 FQGNSA. This CDR3 contains 14 residues. Trimming shortened V by 5 bases and J by 3 bases, and 14 bases separated the two germline ends. CDR3 in DNA: TGTGCCAGCAGCCCTAGCCGGAGCCTCTACGAGCAGTACTTC. This codes for CASSPSRSLYEQYF.

This clone was seen at least ten times. The chain employs TRBV6-1 and TRBJ2-5, with D possibly TRBD1 on 6 matching bases. V shed 3 bases and J shed 4 bases, with 12 bases lying between them. CDR1 and CDR2 from the germline V gene are MNHNS and SASEGT. This CDR3 has 14 amino acids. CDR3 DNA sequence: TGTGCCAGCAGTGAGAGGGGGATAGGAGAGACCCAGTACTTC. It encodes CASSERGIGETQYF.

This clone was recorded only once. The V and J genes are TRBV15 and TRBJ2-5, with D perhaps TRBD1 (6 bases). Trimming cost V 5 bases and J 1 base, with 11 bases left between them. This CDR3 spans 14 amino acids. Germline loops: CDR1 LNHNV, CDR2 YYDKDF (reference sequence). The CDR3, as DNA: TGTGCCACCAGCGTCGACAGGCCCCAAGAGACCCAGTACTTC. As protein: CATSVDRPQETQYF.

This chain uses TRBV11-2 with TRBJ2-1; 7 nucleotides align to TRBD1. Trimming cost V 8 bases and J 5 bases; bases outside gene matches: 9. The CDR3 spans 14 residues. Germline V gene lookup returns CDR1 SGHAT and CDR2 FQNNGV. The CDR3 nucleotides read TGTGCCAGCGGATTTTACGGGACAGACAATGAGCAGTTCTTC. Encoded protein: CASGFYGTDNEQFF.

The rearrangement uses TRBV28 and TRBJ2-3; D not resolved. Germline-derived CDR1 and CDR2 are MDHEN and SYDVKM. The CDR3 has 15 residues. Between the trimmed V and J ends, which lost 5 bases and 1 base, there was a span of 13 bases. This chain's CDR3 is CASSPTARGTDTQYF. In DNA, the CDR3 is TGTGCCAGCAGTCCCACGGCCCGGGGCACAGATACGCAGTATTTT.

The rearrangement uses TRBV19 and TRBJ2-3, with a weak D call TRBD2 (5 bases). The V gene's germline CDR1 is LNHDA and CDR2 SQIVND (reference sequence). The ends were cut back, 9 bases at V and 6 bases at J, with 22 bases in the middle. The CDR3 consists of 15 residues. The CDR3 loop reads CASTSEASFTDTQYF. The CDR3 DNA reads as TGTGCCAGCACCTCTGAGGCTAGCTTTACCGATACGCAGTATTTT. Drawing the rest from reference TRBV19 and TRBJ2-3, the complete variable domain is DGGITQSPKYLFRKEGQNVTLSCEQNLNHDAMYWYRQDPGQGLRLIYYSQIVNDFQKGDIAEGYSVSREKKESFPLTVTSAQKNPTAFYLCASTSEASFTDTQYFGPGTRLTVL.